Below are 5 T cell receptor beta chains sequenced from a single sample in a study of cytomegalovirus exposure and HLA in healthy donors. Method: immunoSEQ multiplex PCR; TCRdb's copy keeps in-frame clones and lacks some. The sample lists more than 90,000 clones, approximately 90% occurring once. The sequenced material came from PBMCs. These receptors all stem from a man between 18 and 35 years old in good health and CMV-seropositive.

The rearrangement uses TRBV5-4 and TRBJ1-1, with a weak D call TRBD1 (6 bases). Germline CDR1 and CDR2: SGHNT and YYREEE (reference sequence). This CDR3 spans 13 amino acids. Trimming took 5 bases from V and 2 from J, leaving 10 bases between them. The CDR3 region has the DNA TGTGCCAGCAGTGACAGGATCAACACTGAAGCTTTCTTT. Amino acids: CASSDRINTEAFF.

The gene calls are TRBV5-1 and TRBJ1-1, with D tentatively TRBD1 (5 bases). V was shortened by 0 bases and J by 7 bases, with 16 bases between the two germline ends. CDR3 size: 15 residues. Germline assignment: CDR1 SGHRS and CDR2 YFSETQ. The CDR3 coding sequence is TGCGCCAGCAGCTTGGATAATGGGGGGGAGATTGAAGCTTTCTTT. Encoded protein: CASSLDNGGEIEAFF.

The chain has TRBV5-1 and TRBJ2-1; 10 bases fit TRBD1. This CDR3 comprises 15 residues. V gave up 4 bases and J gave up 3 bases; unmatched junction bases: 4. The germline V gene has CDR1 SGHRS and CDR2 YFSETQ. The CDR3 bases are TGCGCCAGCAGCAAGGACAGGGGGTTCTACAATGAGCAGTTCTTC. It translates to CASSKDRGFYNEQFF.

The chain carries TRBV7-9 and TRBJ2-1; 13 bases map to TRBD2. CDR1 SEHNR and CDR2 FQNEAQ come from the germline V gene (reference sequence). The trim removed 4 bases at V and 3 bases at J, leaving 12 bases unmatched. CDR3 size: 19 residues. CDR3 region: CASSSTLAGGPSFYNEQFF. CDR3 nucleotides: TGTGCCAGCAGCTCGACACTAGCGGGGGGGCCATCTTTCTACAATGAGCAGTTCTTC.

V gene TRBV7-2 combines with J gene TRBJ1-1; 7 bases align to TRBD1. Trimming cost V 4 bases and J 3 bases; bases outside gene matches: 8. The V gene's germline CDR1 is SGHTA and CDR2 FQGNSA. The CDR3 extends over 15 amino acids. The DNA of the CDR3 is TGTGCCAGCAGCTCTCGGGACAGACTATACACTGAAGCTTTCTTT. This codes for CASSSRDRLYTEAFF.